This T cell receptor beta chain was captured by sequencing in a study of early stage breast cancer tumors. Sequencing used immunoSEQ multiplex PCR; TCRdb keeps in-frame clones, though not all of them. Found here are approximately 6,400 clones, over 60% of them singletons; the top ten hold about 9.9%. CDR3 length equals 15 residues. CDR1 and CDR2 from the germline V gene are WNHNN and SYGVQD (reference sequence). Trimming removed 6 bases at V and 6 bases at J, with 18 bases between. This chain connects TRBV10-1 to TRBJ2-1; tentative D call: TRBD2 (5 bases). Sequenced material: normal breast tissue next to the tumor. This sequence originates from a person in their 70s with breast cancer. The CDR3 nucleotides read TGCGCCAGCAGCGCCGGACCCCGCGGGCCCAATGAGCAGTTCTTC. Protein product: CASSAGPRGPNEQFF.